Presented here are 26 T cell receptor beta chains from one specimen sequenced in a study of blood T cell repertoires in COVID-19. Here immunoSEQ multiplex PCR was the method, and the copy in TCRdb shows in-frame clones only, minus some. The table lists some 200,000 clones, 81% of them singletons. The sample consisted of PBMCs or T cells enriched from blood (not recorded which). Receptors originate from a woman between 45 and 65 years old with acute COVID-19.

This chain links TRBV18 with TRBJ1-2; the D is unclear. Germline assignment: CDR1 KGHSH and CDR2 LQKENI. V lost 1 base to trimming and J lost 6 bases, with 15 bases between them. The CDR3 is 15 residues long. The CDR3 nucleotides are TGTGCCAGCTCACCACGATTGGCGGGGAAGGATGGCTACACCTTC. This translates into CASSPRLAGKDGYTF.

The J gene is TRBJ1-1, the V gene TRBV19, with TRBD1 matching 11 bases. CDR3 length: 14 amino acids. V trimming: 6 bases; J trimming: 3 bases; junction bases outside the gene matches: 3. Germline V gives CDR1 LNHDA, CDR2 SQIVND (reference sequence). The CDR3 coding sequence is TGTGCCAGTAGGTGGACAGGGGGCCACACTGAAGCTTTCTTT. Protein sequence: CASRWTGGHTEAFF. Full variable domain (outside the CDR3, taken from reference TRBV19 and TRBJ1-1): DGGITQSPKYLFRKEGQNVTLSCEQNLNHDAMYWYRQDPGQGLRLIYYSQIVNDFQKGDIAEGYSVSREKKESFPLTVTSAQKNPTAFYLCASRWTGGHTEAFFGQGTRLTVV.

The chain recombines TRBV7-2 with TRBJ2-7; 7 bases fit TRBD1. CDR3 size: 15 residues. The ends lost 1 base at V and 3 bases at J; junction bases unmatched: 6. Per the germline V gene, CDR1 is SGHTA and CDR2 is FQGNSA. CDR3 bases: TGTGCCAGCAGCTTAGTTGGGACAGAATACTACGAGCAGTACTTC. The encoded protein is CASSLVGTEYYEQYF.

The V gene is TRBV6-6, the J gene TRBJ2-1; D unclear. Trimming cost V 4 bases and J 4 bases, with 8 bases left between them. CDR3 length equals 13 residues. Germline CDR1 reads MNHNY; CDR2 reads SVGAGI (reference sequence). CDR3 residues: CASSSTEYNEQFF. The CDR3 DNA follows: TGTGCCAGCAGTTCAACAGAGTACAATGAGCAGTTCTTC.

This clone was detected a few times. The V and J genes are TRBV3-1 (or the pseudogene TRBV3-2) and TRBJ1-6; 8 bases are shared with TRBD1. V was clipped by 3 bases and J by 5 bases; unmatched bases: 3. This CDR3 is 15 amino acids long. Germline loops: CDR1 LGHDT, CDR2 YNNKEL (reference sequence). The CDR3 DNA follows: TGTGCCAGCAGCCAGGACAGGGCGGATAATTCACCCCTCCACTTT. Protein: CASSQDRADNSPLHF.

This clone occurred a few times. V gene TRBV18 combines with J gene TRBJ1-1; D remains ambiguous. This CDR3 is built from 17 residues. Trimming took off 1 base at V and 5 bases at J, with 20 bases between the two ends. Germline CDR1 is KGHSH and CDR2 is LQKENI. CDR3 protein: CASSPRRREVGKTEAFF. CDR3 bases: TGTGCCAGCTCACCACGCCGGCGGGAGGTTGGGAAAACTGAAGCTTTCTTT.

CDR3 loop: CASSQVRQILYNEQFF. DNA for the CDR3: TGCGCCAGCAGCCAAGTCAGACAGATACTGTACAATGAGCAGTTCTTC. V and J are TRBV4-3 and TRBJ2-1, with D possibly being TRBD1 (5 bases). The CDR3 is 16 amino acids. Germline CDR1 LGHNA, CDR2 YSLEER. V was pared by 1 base and J by 4 bases, with 14 bases between.

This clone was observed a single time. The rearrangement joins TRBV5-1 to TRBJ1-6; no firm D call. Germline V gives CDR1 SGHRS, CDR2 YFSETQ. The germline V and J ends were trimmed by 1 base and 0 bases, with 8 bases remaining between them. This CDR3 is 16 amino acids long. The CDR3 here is CASSLSSSSYNSPLHF. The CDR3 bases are TGCGCCAGCAGCTTGTCATCGAGCTCCTATAATTCACCCCTCCACTTT.

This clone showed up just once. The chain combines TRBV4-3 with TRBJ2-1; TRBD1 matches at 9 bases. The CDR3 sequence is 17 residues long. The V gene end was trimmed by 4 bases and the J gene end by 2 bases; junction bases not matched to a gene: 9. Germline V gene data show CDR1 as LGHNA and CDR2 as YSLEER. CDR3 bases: TGCGCCAGCAGCCCCCAGCTGGGGACAGGGCCCTACAATGAGCAGTTCTTC. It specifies CASSPQLGTGPYNEQFF.

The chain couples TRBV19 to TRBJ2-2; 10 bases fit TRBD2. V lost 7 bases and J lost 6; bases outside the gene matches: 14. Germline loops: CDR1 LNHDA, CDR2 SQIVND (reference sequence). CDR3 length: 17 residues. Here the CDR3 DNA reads TGTGCCAGTACCCCGAGGGAGCGGGGGGGCCGGGCCGGGGAGCTGTTTTTT. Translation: CASTPRERGGRAGELFF.

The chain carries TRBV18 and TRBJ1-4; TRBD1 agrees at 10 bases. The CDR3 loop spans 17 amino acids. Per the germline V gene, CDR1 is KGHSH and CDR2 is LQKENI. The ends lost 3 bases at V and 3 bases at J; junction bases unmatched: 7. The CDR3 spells CASSPVPGQGSNEKLFF. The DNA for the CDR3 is TGTGCCAGCTCACCCGTCCCGGGACAGGGGTCTAATGAAAAACTGTTTTTT.

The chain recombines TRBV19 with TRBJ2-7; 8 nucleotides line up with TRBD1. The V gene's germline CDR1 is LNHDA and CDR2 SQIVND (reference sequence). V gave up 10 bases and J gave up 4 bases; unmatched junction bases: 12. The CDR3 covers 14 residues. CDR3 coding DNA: TGTGCCACTTCCACCCGCGGACAGGGATACGAGCAGTACTTC. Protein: CATSTRGQGYEQYF.

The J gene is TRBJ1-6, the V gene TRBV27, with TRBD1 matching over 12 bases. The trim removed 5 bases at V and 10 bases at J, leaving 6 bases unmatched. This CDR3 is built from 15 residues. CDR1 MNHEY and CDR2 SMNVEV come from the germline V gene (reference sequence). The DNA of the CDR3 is TGTGCCAGCAGTACTCGGGACAGGGGGCTGTCACCCCTCCACTTT. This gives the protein CASSTRDRGLSPLHF.

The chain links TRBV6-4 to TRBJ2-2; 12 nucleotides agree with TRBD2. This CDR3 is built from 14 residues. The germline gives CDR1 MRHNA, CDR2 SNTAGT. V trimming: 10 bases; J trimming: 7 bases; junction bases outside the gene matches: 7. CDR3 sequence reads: CATRLAGEIGELFF. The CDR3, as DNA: TGTGCCACCAGACTAGCGGGAGAGATCGGGGAGCTGTTTTTT.

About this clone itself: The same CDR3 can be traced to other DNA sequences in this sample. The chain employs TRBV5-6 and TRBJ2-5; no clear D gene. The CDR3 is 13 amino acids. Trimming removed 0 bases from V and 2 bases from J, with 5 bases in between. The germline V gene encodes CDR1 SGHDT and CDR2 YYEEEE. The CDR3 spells CASSLVRQETQYF. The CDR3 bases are TGTGCCAGCAGCTTGGTCAGACAAGAGACCCAGTACTTC. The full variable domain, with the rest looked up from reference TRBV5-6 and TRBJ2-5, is DAGVTQSPTHLIKTRGQQVTLRCSPKSGHDTVSWYQQALGQGPQFIFQYYEEEERQRGNFPDRFSGHQFPNYSSELNVNALLLGDSALYLCASSLVRQETQYFGPGTRLLVL.

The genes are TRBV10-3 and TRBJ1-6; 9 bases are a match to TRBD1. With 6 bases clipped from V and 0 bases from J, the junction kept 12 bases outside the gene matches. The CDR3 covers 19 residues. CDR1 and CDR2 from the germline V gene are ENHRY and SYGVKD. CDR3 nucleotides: TGTGCCATCAGGGGACAGGGAGATCGGGCAAGCTCCTATAATTCACCCCTCCACTTT. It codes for CAIRGQGDRASSYNSPLHF.

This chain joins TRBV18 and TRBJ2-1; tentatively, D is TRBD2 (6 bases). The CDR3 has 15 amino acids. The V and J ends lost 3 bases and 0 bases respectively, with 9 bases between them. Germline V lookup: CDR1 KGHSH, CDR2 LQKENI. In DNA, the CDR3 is TGTGCCAGCTCACCTTTCGGGAGCTCCTACAATGAGCAGTTCTTC. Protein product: CASSPFGSSYNEQFF.

The CDR3 protein is CASSLRLLGGGSYEQYF. CDR3 bases: TGTGCCAGCAGCTTGAGGTTGCTGGGGGGAGGGTCCTACGAGCAGTACTTC. The V call is TRBV5-6, the J call TRBJ2-7; 7 positions match TRBD2. This CDR3 contains 17 residues. Germline CDR1 is SGHDT and CDR2 is YYEEEE. Trimming cost V 1 base and J 1 base; bases outside gene matches: 11.

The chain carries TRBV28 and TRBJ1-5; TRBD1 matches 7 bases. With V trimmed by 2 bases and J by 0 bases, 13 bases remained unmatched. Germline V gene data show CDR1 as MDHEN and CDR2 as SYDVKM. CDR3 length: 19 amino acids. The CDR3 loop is CASSLGTGATSYSNQPQHF. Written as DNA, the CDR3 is TGTGCCAGCAGTTTAGGTACAGGGGCCACTTCCTATAGCAATCAGCCCCAGCATTTT.

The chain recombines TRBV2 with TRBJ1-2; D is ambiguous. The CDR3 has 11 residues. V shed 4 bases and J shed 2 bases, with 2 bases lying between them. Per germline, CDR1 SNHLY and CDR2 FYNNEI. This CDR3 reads CASSVNYGYTF. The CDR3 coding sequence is TGTGCCAGCAGTGTAAACTATGGCTACACCTTC.

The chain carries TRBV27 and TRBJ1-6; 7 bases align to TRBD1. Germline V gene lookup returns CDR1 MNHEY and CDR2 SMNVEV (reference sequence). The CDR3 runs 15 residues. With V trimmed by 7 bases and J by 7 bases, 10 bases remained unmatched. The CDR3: CASNDRDGNNSPLHF. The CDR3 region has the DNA TGTGCCAGCAATGACAGGGACGGTAACAATTCACCCCTCCACTTT.

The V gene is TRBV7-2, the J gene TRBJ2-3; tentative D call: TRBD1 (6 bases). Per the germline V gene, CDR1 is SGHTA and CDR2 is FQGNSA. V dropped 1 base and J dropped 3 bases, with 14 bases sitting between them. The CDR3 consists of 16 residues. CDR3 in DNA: TGTGCCAGCAGCTTAGATCGGGGCAGGGGAACAGATACGCAGTATTTT. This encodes CASSLDRGRGTDTQYF.

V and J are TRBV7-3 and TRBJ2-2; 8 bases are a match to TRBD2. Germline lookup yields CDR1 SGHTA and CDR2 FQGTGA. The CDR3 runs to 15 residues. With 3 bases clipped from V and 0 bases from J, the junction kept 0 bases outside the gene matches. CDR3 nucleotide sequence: TGTGCCAGCAGCTTTAGCGGGACGAACACCGGGGAGCTGTTTTTT. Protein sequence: CASSFSGTNTGELFF.

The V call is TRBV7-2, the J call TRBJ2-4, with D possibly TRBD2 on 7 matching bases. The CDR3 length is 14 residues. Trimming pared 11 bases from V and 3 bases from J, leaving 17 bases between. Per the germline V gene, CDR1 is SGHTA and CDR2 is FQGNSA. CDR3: CAVGGPPDKNIQYF. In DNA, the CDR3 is TGTGCCGTCGGGGGGCCCCCAGACAAAAACATTCAGTACTTC.

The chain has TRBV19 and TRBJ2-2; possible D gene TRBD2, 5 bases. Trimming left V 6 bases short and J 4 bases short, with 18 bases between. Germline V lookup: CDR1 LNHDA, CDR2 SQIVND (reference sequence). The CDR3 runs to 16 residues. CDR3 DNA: TGTGCCAGTAGGGTACACCGGACCGCGGGCACCGGGGAGCTGTTTTTT. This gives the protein CASRVHRTAGTGELFF.

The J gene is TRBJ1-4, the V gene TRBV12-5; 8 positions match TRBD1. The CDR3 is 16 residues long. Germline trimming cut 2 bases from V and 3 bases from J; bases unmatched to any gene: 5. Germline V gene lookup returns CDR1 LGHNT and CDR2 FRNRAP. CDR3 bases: TGTGCTAGTGGTTTGTCCTGGACAGGGTCTAATGAAAAACTGTTTTTT. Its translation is CASGLSWTGSNEKLFF.